This note documents a single TCR beta chain sequence. Antigen: not known. The sample originates from a study of cytomegalovirus exposure and HLA in healthy donors. Overall study: Tens of millions of unique TCRs from HLA-typed donors were held in an early data release. Study results and caveats: Fewer N-insertions than the approximately 700-donor mean were reportedly shown by an Asian-associated ancestry cluster in a later analysis.

Vbeta (60) and Jbeta (13) primers were used in the PCR. Sequencing used immunoSEQ multiplex PCR; TCRdb keeps in-frame clones, though not all of them. This sample yields 150,000 to 200,000 clones, of which approximately 85% are seen a single time; roughly 8.8% belongs to the top ten. Losses at the gene ends were 4 bases for V and 0 bases for J; bases not matched to a gene: 6. The germline V gene encodes CDR1 SGHKS and CDR2 YYEKEE (reference sequence). This CDR3 region has 15 residues. This TCR was sampled from a man between 18 and 35 years old in good health and CMV-seropositive. Specimen: PBMCs. V usage is TRBV5-5 and J usage is TRBJ2-7; 8 bases are shared with TRBD1. The CDR3 DNA sequence: TGTGCCAGCAGCAGACAGGGGTTAGGCTCCTACGAGCAGTACTTC. Translated: CASSRQGLGSYEQYF.